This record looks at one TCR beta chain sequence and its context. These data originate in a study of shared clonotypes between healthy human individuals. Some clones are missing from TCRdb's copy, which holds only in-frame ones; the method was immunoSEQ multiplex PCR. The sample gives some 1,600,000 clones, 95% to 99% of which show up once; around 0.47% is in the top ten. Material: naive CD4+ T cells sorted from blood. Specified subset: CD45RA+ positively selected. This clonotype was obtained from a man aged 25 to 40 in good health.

CDR3 bases: TGCGCCAGCTCAATAGCGGGACCGTTGAACAATGAGCAGTTCTTC. Protein: CASSIAGPLNNEQFF. V and J are TRBV5-1 and TRBJ2-1; TRBD2 aligns across 8 bases. From germline, CDR1 is SGHRS and CDR2 YFSETQ. The CDR3 length is 15 residues. Trimming removed 7 bases from V and 5 bases from J; junction bases left unmatched: 11.